This T cell receptor (beta chain) comes out of a study of shared clonotypes between healthy human individuals. The study's findings and limits: Generally, estimated richness proved larger in naive subsets than it did in memory subsets.

With regard to this clone: What it binds is not known.

HIV-negative, healthy adults without recent acute infections or vaccinations were the donors. All of the donors resided in Nashville, Tennessee, and each was a Caucasian adult. CDR3 size: 15 residues. V was pared by 3 bases and J by 9 bases, with 18 bases between. Germline values: CDR1 KGHSH, CDR2 LQKENI. Using immunoSEQ multiplex PCR, the repertoire was profiled, and TCRdb retains in-frame clones only, with some absent. Of more than 1,200,000 clones in the sample, 98% were seen once. Input material: naive CD4+ T cells sorted from blood. Subset: CD45RA+ positively selected. The TCR was taken from a man aged 30-40 years in good health. The rearrangement uses TRBV18 and TRBJ2-1, with D unresolved. CDR3 nucleotides: TGTGCCAGCTCACCTACGTCGCTCGGTTCCATTGAGCAGTTCTTC. Its translation is CASSPTSLGSIEQFF.